The rows below give T cell receptor beta chains drawn from one sample of a study of CD8+ T cells in alopecia areata. Sequenced by immunoSEQ multiplex PCR; TCRdb stores in-frame clones only, minus some. The table lists approximately 160,000 clones, around three fifths of them singletons. The sample consisted of CD4+ T cells sorted from blood, taken at week 24, from a patient treated with tofacitinib. These receptors were collected from a human donor with alopecia areata. The CDR3 runs from the conserved cysteine through the conserved F or W. The D gene is left open where the match is weak. Clone size is shown for a subset of rows, as once, few, many or a class of expanded clone.

v_gene: TRBV30; d_gene: TRBD2; j_gene: TRBJ2-7; abundance: -; CDR3nt: TGTGCCTGGAGCGTAAACATACTAGCGGGGGGCTACGAGCAGTACTTC; CDR3aa: CAWSVNILAGGYEQYF
v_gene: TRBV5-1; d_gene: TRBD2; j_gene: TRBJ2-2; abundance: -; CDR3nt: TGCGCCAGCAGCTCACTGACCGGGACTAGCGTAATCGGGGAGCTGTTTTTT; CDR3aa: CASSSLTGTSVIGELFF
v_gene: TRBV9; d_gene: TRBD1; j_gene: TRBJ1-2; abundance: once; CDR3nt: TGTGCCAGCAGCGCCGACAGGGCTAACTATGGCTACACCTTC; CDR3aa: CASSADRANYGYTF
v_gene: TRBV29-1; d_gene: -; j_gene: TRBJ1-2; abundance: few; CDR3nt: TGCAGCGCAGGGTCTAATCTCTATGGCTACACCTTC; CDR3aa: CSAGSNLYGYTF
v_gene: TRBV9; d_gene: -; j_gene: TRBJ2-2; abundance: -; CDR3nt: TGTGCCAGCAGCGTAGATGCAGTAGGGGAGCTGTTTTTT; CDR3aa: CASSVDAVGELFF
v_gene: TRBV30; d_gene: -; j_gene: TRBJ1-6; abundance: few; CDR3nt: TGTGCCTGGACTCCCCGGAATAATTCACCCCTCCACTTT; CDR3aa: CAWTPRNNSPLHF
v_gene: TRBV2; d_gene: -; j_gene: TRBJ1-5; abundance: -; CDR3nt: TGTGCCAGCGGCAAGCAGCCCCAGCATTTT; CDR3aa: CASGKQPQHF
v_gene: TRBV5-6; d_gene: -; j_gene: TRBJ2-4; abundance: -; CDR3nt: TGTGCCAGCAGAACAGGGTTCCAAAACATTCAGTACTTC; CDR3aa: CASRTGFQNIQYF
v_gene: TRBV6-1; d_gene: -; j_gene: TRBJ1-6; abundance: few; CDR3nt: TGTGCCAGCAGACCTGAGAGAGGGGCTTCACCCCTCCACTTT; CDR3aa: CASRPERGASPLHF
v_gene: TRBV5-1; d_gene: -; j_gene: TRBJ2-7; abundance: -; CDR3nt: TGCGCCAGCAGCTTGCAGAGAAGAGGGGTCGAGCAGTACTTC; CDR3aa: CASSLQRRGVEQYF
v_gene: TRBV19; d_gene: -; j_gene: TRBJ1-5; abundance: -; CDR3nt: TGTGCCAGCACTCTAGGTGGGGGGAGGAATCAGCCCCAGCATTTT; CDR3aa: CASTLGGGRNQPQHF
v_gene: TRBV29-1; d_gene: TRBD1; j_gene: TRBJ1-1; abundance: few; CDR3nt: TGCAGCGTCGATAAGGACAGGGACACTGAAGCTTTCTTT; CDR3aa: CSVDKDRDTEAFF
v_gene: TRBV11-2; d_gene: -; j_gene: TRBJ2-5; abundance: -; CDR3nt: TGTGCCAGCAGCCTGGGGACTTTGAGAGAGACCCAGTACTTC; CDR3aa: CASSLGTLRETQYF
v_gene: TRBV30; d_gene: -; j_gene: TRBJ1-2; abundance: few; CDR3nt: TGTGCCTGGAGTACTAAGGGGGCTAACTATGGCTACACCTTC; CDR3aa: CAWSTKGANYGYTF
v_gene: TRBV29-1; d_gene: -; j_gene: TRBJ2-5; abundance: -; CDR3nt: TGCAGCGTCAAAAGGGCAGCTAAAGAGACCCAGTACTTC; CDR3aa: CSVKRAAKETQYF
v_gene: TRBV2; d_gene: -; j_gene: TRBJ2-3; abundance: -; CDR3nt: TGTGCCAGCAGGGACATAGCTGCTACGCAGTATTTT; CDR3aa: CASRDIAATQYF
v_gene: TRBV5-1; d_gene: -; j_gene: TRBJ1-1; abundance: -; CDR3nt: TGCGCCAGCAGCTTTAGATCTTGGAACACTGAAGCTTTCTTT; CDR3aa: CASSFRSWNTEAFF
v_gene: TRBV2; d_gene: -; j_gene: TRBJ1-2; abundance: -; CDR3nt: TGTGCCAGCACCCAACCTGGGGGCTACACCTTC; CDR3aa: CASTQPGGYTF
v_gene: TRBV5-1; d_gene: -; j_gene: TRBJ2-1; abundance: -; CDR3nt: TGCGCCAGCAGTAGACAGCAATCCTACAATGAGCAGTTCTTC; CDR3aa: CASSRQQSYNEQFF
v_gene: TRBV5-1; d_gene: -; j_gene: TRBJ1-4; abundance: few; CDR3nt: TGCGCCAGCAGCTTGATGTCTAATGAAAAACTGTTTTTT; CDR3aa: CASSLMSNEKLFF
v_gene: TRBV15; d_gene: TRBD1; j_gene: TRBJ1-1; abundance: -; CDR3nt: TGTGCCACCAGCAGAGAACAGGGGCGGGTTACTGAAGCTTTCTTT; CDR3aa: CATSREQGRVTEAFF
v_gene: TRBV4-1; d_gene: TRBD2; j_gene: TRBJ2-3; abundance: -; CDR3nt: TGCGCCAGCAGCCAAGAGGGGACTAGGTCCCTTGGCACAGATACGCAGTATTTT; CDR3aa: CASSQEGTRSLGTDTQYF
v_gene: TRBV10-3; d_gene: -; j_gene: TRBJ2-7; abundance: -; CDR3nt: TGTGCCATCAGTGGACAGGTTTCCTACGAGCAGTACTTC; CDR3aa: CAISGQVSYEQYF
v_gene: TRBV6-1; d_gene: TRBD2; j_gene: TRBJ2-5; abundance: -; CDR3nt: TGTGCCGCGACTAGCGGGGGGCTCCAAGAGACCCAGTACTTC; CDR3aa: CAATSGGLQETQYF
v_gene: TRBV29-1; d_gene: -; j_gene: TRBJ1-5; abundance: -; CDR3nt: TGCAGCGTTGGGGAGGGCAGTATCAATCAGCCCCAGCATTTT; CDR3aa: CSVGEGSINQPQHF
v_gene: TRBV30; d_gene: -; j_gene: TRBJ2-1; abundance: -; CDR3nt: TGTGCCTGGAGTGTGGGTACAGGAGGCTACAATGAGCAGTTCTTC; CDR3aa: CAWSVGTGGYNEQFF
v_gene: TRBV9; d_gene: TRBD1; j_gene: TRBJ2-1; abundance: -; CDR3nt: TGTGCCAGCAGCGTAGTCGCAGGGGGCGATGAGCAGTTCTTC; CDR3aa: CASSVVAGGDEQFF
v_gene: TRBV29-1; d_gene: TRBD2; j_gene: TRBJ2-1; abundance: -; CDR3nt: TGCAGCGCCCACCTCCAACTAGCGGGGGGACCCTACAATGAGCAGTTCTTC; CDR3aa: CSAHLQLAGGPYNEQFF
v_gene: TRBV4-1; d_gene: -; j_gene: TRBJ2-3; abundance: -; CDR3nt: TGCGCCAGCAGCCAGAATTTTGTCGTAACAGATACGCAGTATTTT; CDR3aa: CASSQNFVVTDTQYF
v_gene: TRBV5-6; d_gene: TRBD1; j_gene: TRBJ1-2; abundance: -; CDR3nt: TGTGCCAGCAGCTTGTACGGGACAGCCTCATGGACCTTC; CDR3aa: CASSLYGTASWTF
v_gene: TRBV10-3; d_gene: TRBD1; j_gene: TRBJ1-5; abundance: -; CDR3nt: TGTGCCAGCAGGACCGACAGGGGGGGTCAGCCCCAGCATTTT; CDR3aa: CASRTDRGGQPQHF
v_gene: TRBV7-9; d_gene: -; j_gene: TRBJ2-5; abundance: -; CDR3nt: TGTGCCAGCAGCACCCTTCAAGAGACCCAGTACTTC; CDR3aa: CASSTLQETQYF
v_gene: TRBV6-5; d_gene: TRBD1; j_gene: TRBJ1-2; abundance: -; CDR3nt: TGTGCCAGCAGCAACCGGGACAGGGGCTACACCTTC; CDR3aa: CASSNRDRGYTF
v_gene: TRBV30; d_gene: TRBD1; j_gene: TRBJ2-7; abundance: -; CDR3nt: TGTGCCTGGGGAAGACAGGGGAGCTCCTACGAGCAGTACTTC; CDR3aa: CAWGRQGSSYEQYF
v_gene: TRBV29-1; d_gene: -; j_gene: TRBJ1-2; abundance: -; CDR3nt: TGCAGCGCTGCCCAGGGCGGTAACTATGGCTACACCTTC; CDR3aa: CSAAQGGNYGYTF
v_gene: TRBV28; d_gene: -; j_gene: TRBJ1-5; abundance: -; CDR3nt: TGTGCCAGCAGTCCCCAGGACGGATACAATCAGCCCCAGCATTTT; CDR3aa: CASSPQDGYNQPQHF
v_gene: TRBV29-1; d_gene: -; j_gene: TRBJ2-7; abundance: -; CDR3nt: TGCAGCGTCCGGGACACTCTCTCCTACGAGCAGTACTTC; CDR3aa: CSVRDTLSYEQYF
v_gene: TRBV27; d_gene: -; j_gene: TRBJ1-2; abundance: few; CDR3nt: TGTGCCAGCCTTTCAAGAGCAGGGGAGGGTCTGTATGGCTACACCTTC; CDR3aa: CASLSRAGEGLYGYTF
v_gene: TRBV29-1; d_gene: TRBD1; j_gene: TRBJ1-5; abundance: -; CDR3nt: TGCAGCGTTGCCTTTTCGACAGGGGGTAATCAGCCCCAGCATTTT; CDR3aa: CSVAFSTGGNQPQHF
v_gene: TRBV6-5; d_gene: TRBD2; j_gene: TRBJ2-1; abundance: -; CDR3nt: TGTGCCAGCAGCCCCGGGGGAGCGGGGAGAAAGTTCTTC; CDR3aa: CASSPGGAGRKFF
v_gene: TRBV6-5; d_gene: -; j_gene: TRBJ2-7; abundance: -; CDR3nt: TGTGCCAGCAGTTCAGGGAACTCCTACGAGCAGTACTTC; CDR3aa: CASSSGNSYEQYF
v_gene: TRBV10-3; d_gene: -; j_gene: TRBJ1-2; abundance: -; CDR3nt: TGTGCCGCCTCACGGGTGGCAGGGTATGGCTACACCTTC; CDR3aa: CAASRVAGYGYTF